What follows are 23 T cell receptor beta chains derived from one specimen sequenced in a study of T cell clonotyping in hematopoietic cell transplantation. Clones were sequenced by immunoSEQ multiplex PCR, and TCRdb holds only the in-frame ones, with some missing. The profile covers about 5,000 clones, with over 60% appearing a single time and 26% taken by the ten largest. The sample was PBMCs, taken 100 days after allogeneic stem cell transplant. All receptors derive from a female patient aged 50-59 years who had an allogeneic stem cell transplant, so the T cells may come from the graft donor. Some clones in this sample may be carry-over from other donors' samples.

The genes are TRBV27 and TRBJ2-1, with 8 bases aligning to TRBD2. Germline CDR1 MNHEY, CDR2 SMNVEV (reference sequence). This CDR3 spans 15 amino acids. V shed 3 bases, J shed 4 bases, and the junction held 5 bases outside the gene matches. Here the CDR3 reads CASSFKAGVYNEQFF. The CDR3 nucleotides are TGTGCCAGCAGTTTTAAAGCGGGAGTGTACAATGAGCAGTTCTTC.

The genes are TRBV7-6 and TRBJ2-3, with no clear D. V lost 8 bases and J lost 7, with 16 bases in between. In germline, CDR1 is SGHVS, CDR2 FNYEAQ. The CDR3 loop spans 13 amino acids. The CDR3 here is CASGLSRTNTQYF. The CDR3 DNA reads TGTGCCAGCGGCCTGAGCCGGACGAATACGCAGTATTTT.

The chain links TRBV9 to TRBJ2-1, with no clear D. Germline CDR1 reads SGDLS; CDR2 reads YYNGEE. Trimming shortened V by 0 bases and J by 8 bases, and 6 bases separated the two germline ends. The CDR3 runs to 12 residues. The DNA for the CDR3 is TGTGCCAGCAGCGTAGGTCTACATGAGCAGTTCTTC. It specifies CASSVGLHEQFF.

Sample share makes this clone medium-sized. The gene calls are TRBV11-1 and TRBJ2-7; TRBD2 agrees at 10 bases. With V trimmed by 5 bases and J by 2 bases, 3 bases remained unmatched. This CDR3 is 14 amino acids long. Germline V gene data show CDR1 as SGHAT and CDR2 as FQDESV (reference sequence). The CDR3 DNA sequence: TGTGCCAGCAGCCCGACTAGCGGGCCCTACGAGCAGTACTTC. Translating it yields CASSPTSGPYEQYF. Looking up the rest from reference TRBV11-1 and TRBJ2-7 gives the full variable domain: EAEVAQSPRYKITEKSQAVAFWCDPISGHATLYWYRQILGQGPELLVQFQDESVVDDSQLPKDRFSAERLKGVDSTLKIQPAELGDSAMYLCASSPTSGPYEQYFGPGTRLTVT.

The rearrangement uses TRBV29-1 and TRBJ1-2, with D perhaps matching TRBD1 (5 bases). Trimming shortened V by 5 bases and J by 4 bases, and 17 bases separated the two germline ends. The CDR3 loop spans 14 amino acids. Germline assignment: CDR1 SQVTM and CDR2 ANQGSEA. CDR3 sequence (DNA): TGCAGCGTTCCCCTTTCCCGTGGGGCCTATGGCTACACCTTC. As protein: CSVPLSRGAYGYTF.

This sequence joins TRBV25-1 and TRBJ1-2; 8 nucleotides align to TRBD1. CDR3 length: 15 residues. The germline gives CDR1 MGHDK, CDR2 SYGVNS. Trimming cost V 7 bases and J 5 bases; bases outside gene matches: 12. The CDR3 bases are TGTGCCAGCACTGGTGGACAGGGCGGTTTGTATGGCTACACCTTC. This translates into CASTGGQGGLYGYTF.

J is TRBJ1-5 and V is TRBV30, with 9 positions matching TRBD1. The ends lost 5 bases at V and 10 bases at J; junction bases unmatched: 9. This CDR3 contains 13 residues. In germline, CDR1 is GTSNPN, CDR2 SVGIG (reference sequence). CDR3 in amino acids: CAWGGTGSGPQHF. The CDR3 nucleotides are TGTGCCTGGGGGGGGACAGGGTCTGGCCCCCAGCATTTT.

The chain links TRBV28 to TRBJ1-2; maybe TRBD1 (6 bases). The V gene lost 10 bases and the J gene lost 4 bases, with 19 bases spanning the gap. The CDR3 extends over 14 amino acids. The germline V gene encodes CDR1 MDHEN and CDR2 SYDVKM. This chain's CDR3 is CATRGGAGIYGYTF. The CDR3 DNA reads as TGTGCCACCCGAGGGGGGGCTGGGATCTATGGCTACACCTTC.

The CDR3 region has the DNA TGTGCCAGCAGCGTAGTCGCGGCTAGCGGGAGTACAGCGCAGTATTTT. Translation: CASSVVAASGSTAQYF. J is TRBJ2-3 and V is TRBV9, with TRBD2 matching 10 bases. V was clipped by 0 bases and J by 10 bases; unmatched bases: 11. Germline CDR1 is SGDLS and CDR2 is YYNGEE. The CDR3 spans 16 residues.

The chain is built from TRBV6-1 and TRBJ1-2; D gene unclear. Germline V gene data show CDR1 as MNHNS and CDR2 as SASEGT. This CDR3 is 13 amino acids long. V lost 2 bases to trimming and J lost 14 bases, with 18 bases between them. The CDR3 DNA is TGTGCCAGCAGTGAAATGGGCTCGGGGAACAGTACCTTC. Its translation: CASSEMGSGNSTF.

This rearrangement joins TRBV30 to TRBJ2-7; D gene unclear. The CDR3 extends over 16 amino acids. The germline V gene encodes CDR1 GTSNPN and CDR2 SVGIG (reference sequence). V gave up 4 bases and J gave up 2 bases, with 21 bases separating them. The CDR3 sequence is CAWKPLEYYTTYEQYF. The CDR3 bases are TGTGCCTGGAAGCCTCTAGAGTATTATACCACCTACGAGCAGTACTTC.

The rearrangement links TRBV30 to TRBJ2-7, with 11 bases that match TRBD1. The CDR3 length is 15 residues. J gave up 3 bases and V 3 bases, and 7 bases lay outside the gene matches. Germline assignment: CDR1 GTSNPN and CDR2 SVGIG (reference sequence). DNA for the CDR3: TGTGCCTGGAGCGGATGGGACAGGGGGGACTACGAGCAGTACTTC. Amino acid sequence: CAWSGWDRGDYEQYF.

The genes are TRBV27 and TRBJ2-6, with a possible D match to TRBD2 (6 bases). The V end was cut by 5 bases, the J end by 0 bases, with 11 bases between. CDR3 length: 16 amino acids. Germline CDR1 and CDR2: MNHEY and SMNVEV (reference sequence). This chain's CDR3 is CASSPVGLSGANVLTF. The DNA for the CDR3 is TGTGCCAGCAGTCCCGTGGGACTCTCTGGGGCCAACGTCCTGACTTTC.

This clone counts as medium-sized. The V call is TRBV10-3, the J call TRBJ2-2; D gene unclear. Trimming shortened V by 0 bases and J by 2 bases, and 10 bases separated the two germline ends. CDR3 size: 16 residues. Germline assignment: CDR1 ENHRY and CDR2 SYGVKD. CDR3 in DNA: TGTGCCATCAGTGAGTCGGCGATAGGAAACACCGGGGAGCTGTTTTTT. This sequence encodes CAISESAIGNTGELFF.

The chain links TRBV4-3 to TRBJ2-4, with D possibly being TRBD2 (5 bases). This CDR3 has 13 residues. Germline CDR1 is LGHNA and CDR2 is YSLEER. Trimming took off 0 bases at V and 9 bases at J, with 9 bases between the two ends. The CDR3 coding sequence is TGCGCCAGCAGCCAAGAGAGGCGGGCCATTCAGTACTTC. It specifies CASSQERRAIQYF.

This clone has just a few counts. This chain connects TRBV5-1 to TRBJ2-7; 11 bases fit TRBD1. The CDR3 runs 17 residues. Germline V lookup: CDR1 SGHRS, CDR2 YFSETQ. V was clipped by 4 bases and J by 4 bases; unmatched bases: 13. The CDR3, as DNA: TGCGCCAGCAGCCCCCTAGGGTCGGGGACAGGGGGTTACGAGCAGTACTTC. Translated, it gives CASSPLGSGTGGYEQYF.

The rearrangement uses TRBV5-4 and TRBJ1-2, with 7 bases matching TRBD1. Trimming cost V 4 bases and J 3 bases; bases outside gene matches: 12. The CDR3 is made up of 16 amino acids. The germline gives CDR1 SGHNT, CDR2 YYREEE (reference sequence). The CDR3 protein is CASSVNRGMFDYGYTF. The CDR3 DNA is TGTGCCAGCAGCGTAAACAGGGGCATGTTCGACTATGGCTACACCTTC. Looking up the rest from reference TRBV5-4 and TRBJ1-2 gives the full variable domain: ETGVTQSPTHLIKTRGQQVTLRCSSQSGHNTVSWYQQALGQGPQFIFQYYREEENGRGNFPPRFSGLQFPNYSSELNVNALELDDSALYLCASSVNRGMFDYGYTFGSGTRLTVV.

This rearrangement joins TRBV7-2 to TRBJ2-1; 11 bases are a match to TRBD2. The J segment lost 8 bases and the V segment lost 2 bases, leaving 2 bases of the junction unmatched. This CDR3 comprises 14 residues. In germline, CDR1 is SGHTA, CDR2 FQGNSA. CDR3 DNA: TGTGCCAGCAGCTTATGGACTAGCGGGTATGAGCAGTTCTTC. Amino acid sequence: CASSLWTSGYEQFF. Full variable domain (rest looked up from reference TRBV7-2 and TRBJ2-1): GAGVSQSPSNKVTEKGKDVELRCDPISGHTALYWYRQSLGQGLEFLIYFQGNSAPDKSGLPSDRFSAERTGGSVSTLTIQRTQQEDSAVYLCASSLWTSGYEQFFGPGTRLTVL.

In its sample, this clone was seen a few times. J is TRBJ2-2 and V is TRBV28; 9 bases fit TRBD2. The germline gives CDR1 MDHEN, CDR2 SYDVKM. V shed 6 bases, J shed 6 bases, and the junction held 2 bases outside the gene matches. This CDR3 region has 13 residues. CDR3 loop: CASSRLAAGELFF. The CDR3 DNA is TGTGCCAGCAGCCGACTAGCGGCCGGGGAGCTGTTTTTT. Drawing the rest from reference TRBV28 and TRBJ2-2, the complete variable domain is DVKVTQSSRYLVKRTGEKVFLECVQDMDHENMFWYRQDPGLGLRLIYFSYDVKMKEKGDIPEGYSVSREKKERFSLILESASTNQTSMYLCASSRLAAGELFFGEGSRLTVL.

This clone was detected a few times. This chain uses TRBV15 with TRBJ1-4; no firm D call. This CDR3 has 17 amino acids. V shed 4 bases and J shed 0 bases, with 15 bases lying between them. In germline, CDR1 is LNHNV, CDR2 YYDKDF (reference sequence). CDR3 residues: CATSTFTVPATNEKLFF. CDR3 bases: TGTGCCACCAGCACCTTTACAGTTCCAGCAACTAATGAAAAACTGTTTTTT.

J is TRBJ2-7 and V is TRBV4-1; D is uncertain. V was pared by 1 base and J by 7 bases, with 20 bases between. The CDR3 spans 16 residues. Germline CDR1 reads MGHRA; CDR2 reads YSYEKL. The CDR3 is CASSQVNILSFEEQYF. The CDR3 coding sequence is TGCGCCAGCAGCCAAGTTAACATACTAAGTTTTGAGGAGCAGTACTTC.

For this clone: Other DNA sequences in this specimen translate into the identical CDR3. V usage is TRBV5-1 and J usage is TRBJ2-7; D gene uncertain. This CDR3 has 12 amino acids. Trimming pared 4 bases from V and 5 bases from J, leaving 10 bases between. Germline V lookup: CDR1 SGHRS, CDR2 YFSETQ. CDR3 loop: CASSVYSNEQYF. The CDR3 DNA follows: TGCGCCAGCAGCGTTTATAGTAACGAGCAGTACTTC.

The gene calls are TRBV30 and TRBJ1-1, with a tentative D call TRBD1 (5 bases). V was trimmed by 6 bases and J by 10 bases, leaving 21 bases between them. The germline V gene encodes CDR1 GTSNPN and CDR2 SVGIG (reference sequence). CDR3 size: 13 residues. The CDR3 sequence is CACLTGAPRGAFF. The CDR3 DNA reads as TGTGCCTGTCTTACTGGGGCTCCGAGGGGAGCTTTCTTT.